Given below is one T cell receptor (beta chain) in context. Its antigen remains unidentified. No base-level quality is on record; no much larger clone is a single base apart. This sample was included in a study of long-term antiretroviral therapy in people with HIV (dated by TCRdb to 2021 to 2024). Concerning the study at large: The earliest samples were collected about a decade before the 2015 WHO recommendation for immediate ART, when ART was typically delayed until CD4 counts fell. Whether ART initiation and durable HIV suppression were associated with changes in peripheral blood TRB repertoire composition and diversity was tested in a retrospective serial study. From 30 to 35 adults with confirmed HIV infection, the cohort provided 192 cryopreserved PBMC samples, gathered serially across a mean of around 6 years (range 1-12). Among the approximately 30 participants with HIV, ten to twelve were female. Test extractions of a monoclonal T-cell line alongside about 35 polyclonal samples showed no cross-contamination during QIAcube processing. Overall study outcomes, separate from this receptor: Limited PBMC availability meant only the TCR beta chain was sequenced, without alpha chain pairing. Unsorted PBMC were profiled instead of sorted CD4+ and CD8+ T cells because pre-ART samples had limited cell numbers. At every time point, the repertoire was dominated by expanded TRB clones first identified before ART initiation, although this dominance fluctuated and, in many PLHIV, declined after ART. A significant increase in TRB diversity was found to be associated with ART initiation, although TRB diversity was observed to remain significantly below that of transplant donor controls even after long-term ART. Narrower CDR3 length ranges were observed in HIV repertoires than in controls, and an antigen-experienced repertoire with only a slight naive shift after ART was suggested by the network structure. No data were available on ART adherence, viral resistance or therapy changes, limiting inferences about post-ART repertoire changes. The samples were dated from the mid-2000s to the late 2010s, and the ART regimens that were used may be less effective than current ART regimens.

The immunoSEQ hsTCRB v3.0 assay was used at survey level resolution to sequence the TRB variable region. A depth of 40,000-50,000 T-cell genomes per sample was targeted for TRB sequencing. Pooled TRB libraries were sequenced on an Illumina MiSeq with a v3 150-cycle kit. Per the authors' processing: Repertoire analysis was performed in R inside a reproducible Nextflow workflow that covered QC, data transformation and analysis. LymphoSeq2, an R package for exploring AIRR-Seq data, was used to implement the custom analyses. A handful of samples that produced fewer than 5000 total TRB sequences were removed, so some 190 HIV repertoires were analyzed. Of the roughly 180 retained HIV repertoires, roughly 61 were collected before and 129 after ART initiation. Repertoires were downsampled to 5000 TRB nucleotide sequences, and summary statistics were averaged over 100 downsampling iterations. The analysis kept only TRB sequences whose CDR3 regions were at least seven amino acids long. Diversity was measured with a Shannon entropy-derived clonality score and the Gini coefficient. Repertoire networks linked the top 5000 CDR3 amino acid sequences whenever two sequences differed by an edit distance of one. For TRB CDR3 amino acid sequences, GLIPH2 was used to predict antigen specificity groups and MHC restriction. To flag known associations with CMV, EBV, HIV or tissue antigens, CDR3 amino acid sequences were compared against VDJdb and McPAS-TCR. Pre-ART, post-ART and control groups were compared with Wilcoxon signed-rank tests and Holm-Bonferroni correction. TCRdb retrieved this table from immuneACCESS and kept in-frame rearrangements only. Not all clones are present; in checked studies, unresolved V genes account for under half, and no reason is known for the remainder. V, J and clone size were drawn from that table, and D and trimming were deduced from the DNA. A total of 6,700 or so clones appear in this sample, around 70% of them only once. Of the sample, approximately 8.3% falls within the top ten clones.

Participants were included only if at least one PBMC sample before ART initiation and at least two post-ART samples were available. Treatment was received in the United States of America by all participants with HIV. Cryopreserved samples of about 0.95-11 million PBMC were thawed and washed before DNA extraction. At the time of the earliest PBMC sample for each participant with HIV, ages ranged from roughly 23 to 60 years. Per participant, PBMC samples came from 1-4 timepoints prior to ART initiation and 2-8 timepoints following ART initiation, for a median of 7 samples. Serial HIV viral load, CD4+ T-cell count, ART history and demographic data were obtained for every participant. Genomic DNA was extracted from unsorted PBMC with a Qiagen kit on a QIAcube, with processing performed in batches of 12 samples. The CDR3, from cysteine to phenylalanine, totals 15 residues. The only DNA kept is the CDR3, 45 bases in frame from the first base. Germline trimming: 1 base from V, 1 base from J; junction bases outside gene matches: 2. CDR1 and CDR2 are drawn from the germline V gene: MNHNS, SASEGT.

The V gene is TRBV6-1 and the J gene is TRBJ2-3, with TRBD1 matching 7 junction bases. Source: unsorted PBMCs, taken 0.1 years before starting antiretroviral therapy. The TCR originated in a man aged 18 to 29 with HIV. At the DNA level, the sequence is TGTGCCAGCAGTGAAGGGGGGACAGGCACAGATACGCAGTATTTT. It is translated as CASSEGGTGTDTQYF.